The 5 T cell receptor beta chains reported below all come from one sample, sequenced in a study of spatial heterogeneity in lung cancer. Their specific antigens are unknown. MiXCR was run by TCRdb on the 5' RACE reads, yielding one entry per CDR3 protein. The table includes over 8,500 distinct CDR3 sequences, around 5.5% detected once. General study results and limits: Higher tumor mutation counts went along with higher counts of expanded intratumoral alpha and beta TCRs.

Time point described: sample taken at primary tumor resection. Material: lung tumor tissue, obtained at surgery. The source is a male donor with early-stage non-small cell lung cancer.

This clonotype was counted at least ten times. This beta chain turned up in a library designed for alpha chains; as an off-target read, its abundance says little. Written as DNA, the CDR3 is TGTGCCAGCAGTTCAGGGGGTCTGCTGCGGCATTCACCCCTCCACTTT. It is translated as CASSSGGLLRHSPLHF. The genes are TRBV27 and TRBJ1-6, with 7 bases lining up with TRBD1. Germline V gene sequence: CDR1 MNHEY, CDR2 SMNVEV (reference sequence). The CDR3 extends over 16 amino acids. With 4 bases clipped from V and 8 bases from J, the junction kept 11 bases outside the gene matches.

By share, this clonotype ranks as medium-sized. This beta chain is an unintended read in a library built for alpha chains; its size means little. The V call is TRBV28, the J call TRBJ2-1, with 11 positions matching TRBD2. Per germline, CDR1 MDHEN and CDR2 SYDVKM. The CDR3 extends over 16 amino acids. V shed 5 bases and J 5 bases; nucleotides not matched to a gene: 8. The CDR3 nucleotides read TGTGCCAGCAGTCCAACCGGGACTAGCGGCAACAATGAGCAGTTCTTC. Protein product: CASSPTGTSGNNEQFF. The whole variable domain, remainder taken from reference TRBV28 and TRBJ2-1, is DVKVTQSSRYLVKRTGEKVFLECVQDMDHENMFWYRQDPGLGLRLIYFSYDVKMKEKGDIPEGYSVSREKKERFSLILESASTNQTSMYLCASSPTGTSGNNEQFFGPGTRLTVL.

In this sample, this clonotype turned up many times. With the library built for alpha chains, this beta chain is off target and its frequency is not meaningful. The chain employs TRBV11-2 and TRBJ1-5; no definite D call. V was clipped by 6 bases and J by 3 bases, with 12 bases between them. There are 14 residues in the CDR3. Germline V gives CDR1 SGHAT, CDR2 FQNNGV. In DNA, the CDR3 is TGTGCCAGCAGTTCCCTATTCCCCAATCAGCCCCAGCATTTT. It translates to CASSSLFPNQPQHF.

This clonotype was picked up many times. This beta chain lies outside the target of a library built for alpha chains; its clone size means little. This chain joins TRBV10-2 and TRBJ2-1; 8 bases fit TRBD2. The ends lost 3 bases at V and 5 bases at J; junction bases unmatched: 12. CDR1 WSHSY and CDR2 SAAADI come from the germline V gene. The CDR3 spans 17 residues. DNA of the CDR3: TGCGCCAGCAGTGACCCGGGACTAGTGTCCCGAAACAATGAGCAGTTCTTC. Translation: CASSDPGLVSRNNEQFF.

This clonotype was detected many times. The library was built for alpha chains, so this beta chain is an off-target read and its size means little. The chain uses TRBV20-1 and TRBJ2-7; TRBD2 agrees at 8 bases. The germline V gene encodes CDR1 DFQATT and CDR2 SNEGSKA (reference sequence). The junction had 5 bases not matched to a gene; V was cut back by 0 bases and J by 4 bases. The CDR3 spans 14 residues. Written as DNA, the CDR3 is TGCAGTGCTAGAGAGGCGGGGGGCCGTTACGAGCAGTACTTC. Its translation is CSAREAGGRYEQYF.